A selection of T cell receptor beta chains follows, all from one sample in a study of PD-L1 blockade in urothelial cancer. TCRdb's table, derived via immunoSEQ multiplex PCR, lists solely in-frame clones and lacks some. The sample contains tens of thousands of clones, 80% to 90% of which appear only once. The sequencing here drew on PBMCs, taken around atezolizumab (anti-PD-L1) treatment. Receptors originate from a man between 65 and 85 years old with urothelial cancer. The CDR3 runs from the conserved cysteine through the conserved F or W. Fields, in order: clone size, D gene, J gene, V gene, CDR3 protein, CDR3 DNA. D genes are given only for firm matches. Size is stated for part of the rows, as once, few or many counts, or as a class when the clone is expanded.

few	NA	TRBJ1-3	TRBV10-2	CASREDSSGNTIYF	TGCGCCAGCCGGGAGGACTCCTCTGGAAACACCATATATTTT
NA	NA	TRBJ2-1	TRBV19	CASSMDYFGEQFF	TGTGCCAGTAGTATGGACTATTTCGGTGAGCAGTTCTTC
NA	NA	TRBJ1-3	TRBV27	CASSLRSGNTIYF	TGTGCCAGCAGTCTACGCTCTGGAAACACCATATATTTT
NA	NA	TRBJ2-2	TRBV5-1	CASSLRQGGNTGELFF	TGCGCCAGCAGCTTGCGCCAGGGCGGCAACACCGGGGAGCTGTTTTTT
NA	TRBD1	TRBJ1-6	TRBV9	CASSPQGQGDSPLHF	TGTGCCAGCAGCCCCCAGGGACAGGGAGATTCACCCCTCCACTTT
NA	TRBD1	TRBJ1-5	TRBV28	CASSPPTGEGQPQHF	TGTGCCAGCAGTCCGCCGACAGGGGAGGGGCAGCCCCAGCATTTT
NA	TRBD2	TRBJ2-1	TRBV5-8	CASSLRNAGDRFF	TGTGCCAGCAGCTTGCGGAACGCGGGAGATCGGTTCTTC
NA	TRBD2	TRBJ2-1	TRBV28	CASSFGLAGNNEQFF	TGTGCCAGCAGTTTCGGACTAGCGGGAAACAATGAGCAGTTCTTC
NA	NA	TRBJ1-3	TRBV11-2	CASSLGPGDYSGNTIYF	TGTGCCAGCAGCTTAGGTCCAGGGGACTACTCTGGAAACACCATATATTTT
few	NA	TRBJ1-5	TRBV11-2	CASSSQDGGGVAQHF	TGTGCCAGCAGCTCCCAGGACGGAGGCGGGGTGGCCCAGCATTTT
NA	NA	TRBJ1-2	TRBV12-5	CASGLVLGDGYTF	TGTGCTAGTGGTTTGGTATTGGGCGATGGCTACACCTTC
NA	TRBD1	TRBJ1-2	TRBV7-2	CASSSSGQGTNYGYTF	TGTGCCAGCAGTTCCTCGGGACAGGGGACTAACTATGGCTACACCTTC
NA	TRBD2	TRBJ2-7	TRBV4-1	CASSQGQTGTSGSYEQYF	TGCGCCAGCAGCCAAGGACAAACGGGGACTAGCGGATCCTACGAGCAGTACTTC
NA	TRBD2	TRBJ2-1	TRBV7-9	CASSYRLAGGGSSYNEQFF	TGTGCCAGCAGCTATAGACTAGCGGGAGGGGGGAGCTCCTACAATGAGCAGTTCTTC
few	NA	TRBJ2-1	TRBV7-8	CASSLTGFQQFF	TGTGCCAGCAGCTTAACAGGTTTTCAGCAGTTCTTC
NA	NA	TRBJ1-2	TRBV19	CASSLATGYGYTF	TGTGCCAGTAGTCTTGCGACGGGGTATGGCTACACCTTC
NA	TRBD1	TRBJ2-7	TRBV28	CASSLDRVQGEQYF	TGTGCCAGCAGTCTCGACAGGGTCCAGGGCGAGCAGTACTTC
NA	TRBD2	TRBJ2-1	TRBV28	CASSPYPKLAGDNEQFF	TGTGCCAGCAGTCCTTACCCTAAACTAGCGGGAGACAATGAGCAGTTCTTC
NA	NA	TRBJ2-2	TRBV25-1	CASSEYLDRPNTGELFF	TGTGCCAGCAGTGAATACTTAGACAGGCCGAACACCGGGGAGCTGTTTTTT
NA	TRBD2	TRBJ2-1	TRBV10-3	CAISVGPSGRNEQFF	TGTGCCATCAGTGTAGGCCCTAGCGGGAGGAATGAGCAGTTCTTC
NA	NA	TRBJ1-2	TRBV5-5	CASSFRPGGRRHGYTF	TGTGCCAGCAGCTTCCGACCCGGGGGTAGGCGGCATGGCTACACCTTC
NA	NA	TRBJ1-1	TRBV11-2	CASSFQGLHTEAFF	TGTGCCAGCAGCTTCCAGGGTCTCCACACTGAAGCTTTCTTT
NA	NA	TRBJ2-2	TRBV4-2	CASSQDSGSTGELFF	TGTGCCAGCAGCCAAGATTCAGGATCTACCGGGGAGCTGTTTTTT
few	TRBD2	TRBJ2-3	TRBV19	CASRRTSGSGRTDTQYF	TGTGCCAGTAGGAGGACTAGCGGGAGCGGGAGGACAGATACGCAGTATTTT
once	TRBD1	TRBJ1-5	TRBV7-2	CASSLGHRGNQPQHF	TGTGCCAGCAGCTTAGGCCACAGGGGAAATCAGCCCCAGCATTTT
NA	NA	TRBJ2-3	TRBV6-1	CASTTRGEGWGTQYF	TGTGCCAGCACCACTAGGGGGGAGGGCTGGGGCACGCAGTATTTT
NA	NA	TRBJ2-7	TRBV5-6	CASSPRAGNSYEQYF	TGTGCCAGCAGCCCTCGGGCAGGGAATTCCTACGAGCAGTACTTC
NA	TRBD1	TRBJ2-5	TRBV5-4	CASSLGGTGAFETQYF	TGTGCCAGCAGCTTGGGGGGGACAGGGGCCTTTGAGACCCAGTACTTC
NA	TRBD1	TRBJ1-1	TRBV5-1	CASSSGQGQEAFF	TGCGCCAGCAGCTCGGGACAGGGCCAAGAAGCTTTCTTT
NA	NA	TRBJ1-2	TRBV7-2	CASTFGTSGYTF	TGTGCCAGCACCTTCGGGACATCTGGCTACACCTTC
NA	NA	TRBJ2-1	TRBV7-8	CASSLGRVAHYNEQFF	TGTGCCAGCAGCTTAGGCCGGGTTGCCCACTACAATGAGCAGTTCTTC
NA	NA	TRBJ2-7	TRBV18	CASSPPTYEQYF	TGTGCCAGCTCACCCCCAACCTACGAGCAGTACTTC
NA	TRBD1	TRBJ2-3	TRBV5-6	CASSPRGTVTDTQYF	TGTGCCAGCAGCCCAAGGGGGACAGTCACAGATACGCAGTATTTT